The rows below give T cell receptor beta chains drawn from one sample of a study of control samples from healthy donors and cancer patients. The repertoire was sequenced with immunoSEQ multiplex PCR; TCRdb's copy has only in-frame clones and lacks some. The sample contains about 63,000 clones, around 85% of which appear only once. Sequenced: blood. The receptors here all came from a man aged 35-49 years in good health. The CDR3 runs from the conserved cysteine through the conserved F or W. A D gene is named only where the DNA matches it firmly. Expanded clones are given a class, and other clones once, few, many or no size at all.

CDR3 DNA: TGTGCCAGCAGCGTAGTGACGGCAGATACGCAGTATTTT; CDR3 protein: CASSVVTADTQYF; V gene: TRBV9; clone size: -; J gene: TRBJ2-3; D gene: -
CDR3 DNA: TGTGCCAGCAGCGAGGGCCTGAGGGACTATGGCTACACCTTC; CDR3 protein: CASSEGLRDYGYTF; V gene: TRBV9; clone size: -; J gene: TRBJ1-2; D gene: -
CDR3 DNA: TGTGCCAGCGGAAGTCCAAACACTGAAGCTTTCTTT; CDR3 protein: CASGSPNTEAFF; V gene: TRBV9; clone size: -; J gene: TRBJ1-1; D gene: -
CDR3 DNA: TGCAGCGTTCGGTCTCAGGGTACCCCTTCCACAGATACGCAGTATTTT; CDR3 protein: CSVRSQGTPSTDTQYF; V gene: TRBV29-1; clone size: -; J gene: TRBJ2-3; D gene: -
CDR3 DNA: TGTGCCAGCCATAGGGGGACAGGGGGCCGTCATGAGCAGTTCTTC; CDR3 protein: CASHRGTGGRHEQFF; V gene: TRBV19; clone size: -; J gene: TRBJ2-1; D gene: TRBD1
CDR3 DNA: TGTGCCAGCAGCGAGGACAGGACTGGCGGGGCCAACGTCCTGACTTTC; CDR3 protein: CASSEDRTGGANVLTF; V gene: TRBV4-2; clone size: -; J gene: TRBJ2-6; D gene: TRBD1
CDR3 DNA: TGTGCCAGCAGTAAGGGACTAGCGGGGGAACCAACAGACTACCGCTCCTACAATGAGCAGTTCTTC; CDR3 protein: CASSKGLAGEPTDYRSYNEQFF; V gene: TRBV2; clone size: -; J gene: TRBJ2-1; D gene: TRBD2
CDR3 DNA: TGCGCCAGCAGCTTCCGGACCCAAGGTTCGGACGGCTACACCTTC; CDR3 protein: CASSFRTQGSDGYTF; V gene: TRBV5-1; clone size: -; J gene: TRBJ1-2; D gene: -
CDR3 DNA: TGTGCCAGTAGTATCCGGACTAGCGGGAGCACAGATACGCAGTATTTT; CDR3 protein: CASSIRTSGSTDTQYF; V gene: TRBV19; clone size: -; J gene: TRBJ2-3; D gene: TRBD2
CDR3 DNA: TGTGCCAGCAGTGTGTCTAGCGGGAGCGGCACCGGGGAGCTGTTTTTT; CDR3 protein: CASSVSSGSGTGELFF; V gene: TRBV25-1; clone size: -; J gene: TRBJ2-2; D gene: TRBD2
CDR3 DNA: TGTGCCAGCAGCTTAGACGACGGGGAGGGGAGCAATCAGCCCCAGCATTTT; CDR3 protein: CASSLDDGEGSNQPQHF; V gene: TRBV11-2; clone size: few; J gene: TRBJ1-5; D gene: -
CDR3 DNA: TGTGCCAGCAGCTTGGTTAGAGTCGATGAGCAGTTCTTC; CDR3 protein: CASSLVRVDEQFF; V gene: TRBV5-6; clone size: -; J gene: TRBJ2-1; D gene: -
CDR3 DNA: TGTGCCAGCAGTGAGGCAGGGCTCTATGGCTACACCTTC; CDR3 protein: CASSEAGLYGYTF; V gene: TRBV2; clone size: -; J gene: TRBJ1-2; D gene: -
CDR3 DNA: TGTGCCAGCGGGCAGGGGAACACCGGGGAGCTGTTTTTT; CDR3 protein: CASGQGNTGELFF; V gene: TRBV5-5; clone size: -; J gene: TRBJ2-2; D gene: -
CDR3 DNA: TGTGCCAGCAGCCAAGCGGCAGGGTATGGCTACACCTTC; CDR3 protein: CASSQAAGYGYTF; V gene: TRBV9; clone size: -; J gene: TRBJ1-2; D gene: -
CDR3 DNA: TGCGCCAGCTCGACAGACAGACATTCTGGAAACACCATATATTTT; CDR3 protein: CASSTDRHSGNTIYF; V gene: TRBV5-1; clone size: -; J gene: TRBJ1-3; D gene: -
CDR3 DNA: TGTGCCAGCAGTTCGGGACAGCGGACTGAAGCTTTCTTT; CDR3 protein: CASSSGQRTEAFF; V gene: TRBV2; clone size: -; J gene: TRBJ1-1; D gene: TRBD1
CDR3 DNA: TGTGCCAGTACCCTGGCGTATAGCAATCAGCCCCAGCATTTT; CDR3 protein: CASTLAYSNQPQHF; V gene: TRBV19; clone size: -; J gene: TRBJ1-5; D gene: -
CDR3 DNA: TGTGCCAGTAGTATAGTGCCAGACGGCTACACCTTC; CDR3 protein: CASSIVPDGYTF; V gene: TRBV19; clone size: -; J gene: TRBJ1-2; D gene: -
CDR3 DNA: TGTGCCAGCAGCCAAGTAGGGAACAGGGGTGAGACCCAGTACTTC; CDR3 protein: CASSQVGNRGETQYF; V gene: TRBV3-1/TRBV3-2; clone size: once; J gene: TRBJ2-5; D gene: TRBD1